Listed here are 10 T cell receptor beta chains from one sample, sequenced in a study of blood T cells in healthy people across ages. PCR was performed a second time for about 7 to 12 cycles using a sample-barcoded 5' primer and a J-beta primer mix. From the 5' RACE reads, TCRdb called clonotypes with MiXCR, one entry per CDR3 protein. Found here are about 1.4 million distinct CDR3 sequences, around 59% of them singletons; the top ten hold over 5.5%. What was sequenced was blood. Source of these receptors: a man younger than 35 in good health.

The V call is TRBV10-3, the J call TRBJ2-1; no clear D. Looked up from germline, CDR1 is ENHRY and CDR2 is SYGVKD. Trimming left V 8 bases short and J 5 bases short, with 10 bases between. The CDR3 has 12 residues. The CDR3 spells CAIRGENNEQFF. In DNA, the CDR3 is TGTGCCATCCGTGGCGAGAACAATGAGCAGTTCTTC.

This chain links TRBV15 with TRBJ1-5; unclear D gene. Trimming left V 4 bases short and J 0 bases short, with 10 bases between. Looked up from germline, CDR1 is LNHNV and CDR2 is YYDKDF (reference sequence). The CDR3 spans 15 residues. CDR3 sequence reads: CATSTGRGSNQPQHF. The CDR3 DNA sequence: TGTGCCACCAGCACAGGACGAGGTAGCAATCAGCCCCAGCATTTT.

This clonotype has ten or more counts. The rearrangement joins TRBV4-2 to TRBJ2-1, with 11 bases fitting TRBD2. The CDR3 has 17 residues. V trimming: 0 bases; J trimming: 4 bases; junction bases outside the gene matches: 5. The V gene's germline CDR1 is LGHNA and CDR2 YNFKEQ. The CDR3 protein is CASSQEGVAGGYNEQFF. CDR3 in DNA: TGTGCCAGCAGCCAAGAGGGTGTAGCGGGGGGGTACAATGAGCAGTTCTTC.

The CDR3 spells CASSQVRARIYGYTF. CDR3 sequence (DNA): TGTGCCAGCAGCCAAGTTCGGGCGCGGATCTATGGCTACACCTTC. J is TRBJ1-2 and V is TRBV3-1, with D hard to call. The length of the CDR3 is 15 residues. The V gene's germline CDR1 is LGHDT and CDR2 YNNKEL (reference sequence). Trimming took off 1 base at V and 4 bases at J, with 13 bases between the two ends. The variable domain in full, completed from reference TRBV3-1 and TRBJ1-2, reads DTAVSQTPKYLVTQMGNDKSIKCEQNLGHDTMYWYKQDSKKFLKIMFSYNNKELIINETVPNRFSPKSPDKAHLNLHINSLELGDSAVYFCASSQVRARIYGYTFGSGTRLTVV.

The CDR3 sequence is CAWSGQYEQYF. CDR3 in DNA: TGTGCCTGGAGTGGTCAGTACGAGCAGTACTTC. This chain joins TRBV30 and TRBJ2-7; unclear D gene. The V end lost 1 base, the J end lost 4 bases, and 5 bases lay between the germline ends. The CDR3 extends over 11 amino acids. Germline values: CDR1 GTSNPN, CDR2 SVGIG (reference sequence).

V gene TRBV2 combines with J gene TRBJ2-1; D not resolved. The CDR3 sequence is 12 residues long. Trimming took off 5 bases at V and 8 bases at J, with 10 bases between the two ends. CDR1 and CDR2 from the germline V gene are SNHLY and FYNNEI. The CDR3 DNA reads TGTGCCAGCAGTACCCGGGTGTATGAGCAGTTCTTC. Protein sequence: CASSTRVYEQFF.

J is TRBJ2-5 and V is TRBV11-2, with D unresolved. There are 15 residues in the CDR3. Looked up from germline, CDR1 is SGHAT and CDR2 is FQNNGV. V dropped 0 bases and J dropped 2 bases, with 10 bases sitting between them. The CDR3 DNA reads TGTGCCAGCAGCTTAGATTGGCAGAGGCAAGAGACCCAGTACTTC. Protein sequence: CASSLDWQRQETQYF. Combining the CDR3 with reference TRBV11-2 and TRBJ2-5 gives the whole variable domain EAGVAQSPRYKIIEKRQSVAFWCNPISGHATLYWYQQILGQGPKLLIQFQNNGVVDDSQLPKDRFSAERLKGVDSTLKIQPAKLEDSAVYLCASSLDWQRQETQYFGPGTRLLVL.

This chain connects TRBV27 to TRBJ2-7; 10 bases are a match to TRBD2. CDR1 MNHEY and CDR2 SMNVEV come from the germline V gene (reference sequence). The CDR3 sequence is 17 residues long. V lost 2 bases and J lost 2; bases outside the gene matches: 9. The CDR3 DNA is TGTGCCAGCAGTTTAGGGGGAACTAGCGGGGTTGCCTACGAGCAGTACTTC. Amino acid sequence: CASSLGGTSGVAYEQYF.

This clonotype was picked up a small number of times. The gene calls are TRBV4-1 and TRBJ2-7; 9 nucleotides line up with TRBD1. Germline V CDR1 and CDR2: MGHRA, YSYEKL. This CDR3 has 17 amino acids. The ends lost 1 base at V and 3 bases at J; junction bases unmatched: 10. The CDR3 DNA follows: TGCGCCAGCAGCCAAGTCCCCGGGACAGGGATTAGCTACGAGCAGTACTTC. Amino acid sequence: CASSQVPGTGISYEQYF.

V gene TRBV30 combines with J gene TRBJ2-3; 8 bases align to TRBD2. There are 14 residues in the CDR3. The germline gives CDR1 GTSNPN, CDR2 SVGIG (reference sequence). Germline trimming cut 4 bases from V and 3 bases from J; bases unmatched to any gene: 6. CDR3 in DNA: TGTGCCTGGACAGCGGGAGACGAGACAGATACGCAGTATTTT. Protein product: CAWTAGDETDTQYF. The variable domain in full, completed from reference TRBV30 and TRBJ2-3, reads SQTIHQWPATLVQPVGSPLSLECTVEGTSNPNLYWYRQAAGRGLQLLFYSVGIGQISSEVPQNLSASRPQDRQFILSSKKLLLSDSGFYLCAWTAGDETDTQYFGPGTRLTVL.